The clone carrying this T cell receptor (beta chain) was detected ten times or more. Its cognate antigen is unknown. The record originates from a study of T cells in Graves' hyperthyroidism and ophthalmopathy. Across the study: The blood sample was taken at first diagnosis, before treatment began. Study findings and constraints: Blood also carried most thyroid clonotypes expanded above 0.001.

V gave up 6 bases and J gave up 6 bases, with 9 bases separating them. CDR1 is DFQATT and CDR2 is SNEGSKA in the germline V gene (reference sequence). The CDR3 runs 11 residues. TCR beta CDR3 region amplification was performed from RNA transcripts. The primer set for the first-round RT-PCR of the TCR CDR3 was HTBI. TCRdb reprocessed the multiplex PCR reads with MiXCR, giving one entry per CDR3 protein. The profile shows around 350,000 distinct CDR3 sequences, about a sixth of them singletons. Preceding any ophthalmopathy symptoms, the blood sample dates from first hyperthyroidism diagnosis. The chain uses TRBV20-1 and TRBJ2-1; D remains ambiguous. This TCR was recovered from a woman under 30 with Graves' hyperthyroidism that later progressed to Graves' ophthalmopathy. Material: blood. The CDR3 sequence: CSARSLNEQFF. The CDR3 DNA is TGCAGTGCCAGGTCCCTCAATGAGCAGTTCTTC.